Described below is a single T cell receptor beta chain sequence and its context. The sample is drawn from a study of shared T cell receptors in the human thymus. Germline loops: CDR1 LGHNA, CDR2 YSLEER. This CDR3 is 16 amino acids long. The V segment lost 0 bases and the J segment 5 bases; nucleotides outside the gene matches: 6. TCRdb keeps only in-frame clones here, not all; method: immunoSEQ multiplex PCR. The top ten clones hold about 0.013% of a sample with approximately 490,000 clones, about 80% of them seen once. The same data also went into a second study, on human thymus T cells. That report notes: The donor group consisted of healthy Finnish infants who were having corrective surgery for congenital heart defects. Thymus pieces cut out during corrective heart surgery were the tissue that was used. Apparent skewing of V and J gene usage characterized both thymic and blood repertoires. Related studies found that unrelated individuals share highly overlapping thymic repertoires.

V and J are TRBV4-3 and TRBJ2-5; 10 bases fit TRBD2. The clonotype comes from a boy under three years old with a congenital heart defect. Sample: thymocytes. CDR3 DNA: TGCGCCAGCAGCCAAGATCTAGCGGGGGAGGAGGAGACCCAGTACTTC. Protein: CASSQDLAGEEETQYF.